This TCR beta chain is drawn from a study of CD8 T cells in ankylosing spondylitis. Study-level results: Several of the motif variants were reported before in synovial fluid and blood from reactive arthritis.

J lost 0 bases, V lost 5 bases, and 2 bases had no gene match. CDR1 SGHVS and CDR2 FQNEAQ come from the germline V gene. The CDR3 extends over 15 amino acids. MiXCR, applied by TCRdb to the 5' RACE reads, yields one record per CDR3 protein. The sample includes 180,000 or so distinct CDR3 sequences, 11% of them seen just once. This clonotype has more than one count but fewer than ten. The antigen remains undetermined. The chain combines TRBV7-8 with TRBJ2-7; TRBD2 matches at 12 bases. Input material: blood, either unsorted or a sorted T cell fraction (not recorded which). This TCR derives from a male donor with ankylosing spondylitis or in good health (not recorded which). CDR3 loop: CASSRLAGDSYEQYF. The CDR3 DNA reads TGTGCCAGCAGCCGACTAGCGGGAGACTCCTACGAGCAGTACTTC. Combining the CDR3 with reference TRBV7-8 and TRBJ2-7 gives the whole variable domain GAGVSQSPRYKVAKRGQDVALRCDPISGHVSLFWYQQALGQGPEFLTYFQNEAQLDKSGLPSDRFFAERPEGSVSTLKIQRTQQEDSAVYLCASSRLAGDSYEQYFGPGTRLTVT.